This TCR beta chain was captured by sequencing in a study of T-cell reconstitution after alpha-beta-depleted transplantation in children. This clonotype turned up a few times. V was cut by 6 bases and J by 3 bases, with 18 bases left in between. Germline V gene lookup returns CDR1 MDHEN and CDR2 SYDVKM. The CDR3 length is 17 residues. Unique molecular identifiers were built into the TCRbeta library. Via MiXCR, TCRdb re-called the PCR reads, giving one row per CDR3 protein. The sample has around 600,000 distinct CDR3 sequences, over 9.5% seen once. The clonotype originates from a human donor who donated a stem cell graft to a child with acute myeloid leukemia. The sample here was PBMCs from the stem cell graft donor, taken from the stem cell graft. The chain employs TRBV28 and TRBJ2-6, with TRBD1 as a possible D gene (6 bases). In DNA, the CDR3 is TGTGCCAGCAGGGACTCCGGGACATTCGGTGGGGCCAACGTCCTGACTTTC. It encodes CASRDSGTFGGANVLTF.